This is a list of T cell receptor beta chains from one sample in a study of radiotherapy plus CTLA-4 blockade in lung cancer. The table came from immunoSEQ multiplex PCR; TCRdb's copy has only in-frame clones and leaves some out. The sample lists 110,000 or so clones; around 75% were seen once. The sample was peripheral blood, taken from a patient treated with radiotherapy plus ipilimumab. These receptors were collected from a human donor with non-small cell lung cancer who had a partial response to radiotherapy plus ipilimumab. CDR3s include the opening cysteine and the closing phenylalanine or tryptophan. The D gene is left open where the match is weak. Clone sizes are given selectively: once, few, many, or a class where the clone is expanded.

. | . | TRBJ2-7 | 12 | TRBV28 | TGTGCCAGCAGTCCGGGTTGGGACGAGCAGTACTTC | CASSPGWDEQYF
. | TRBD1 | TRBJ2-2 | 15 | TRBV7-9 | TGTGCCAGCAGCTTAGAGACAGGGGGACCCGGGGAGCTGTTTTTT | CASSLETGGPGELFF
. | . | TRBJ1-5 | 14 | TRBV2 | TGTGCCAGCAGCATAGGGGGATCCAATCAGCCCCAGCATTTT | CASSIGGSNQPQHF
. | . | TRBJ1-5 | 12 | TRBV30 | TGTGCCTGGGGGGCGCTTGGGCAGCCCCAGCATTTT | CAWGALGQPQHF
. | . | TRBJ1-1 | 15 | TRBV10-2 | TGCGCCAGCAGTGAGGAGATTCCACTCAACACTGAAGCTTTCTTT | CASSEEIPLNTEAFF
. | TRBD2 | TRBJ2-1 | 15 | TRBV11-2 | TGTGCCAGCAGCTTAGAACTAGCGGGAAGGGGTGAGCAGTTCTTC | CASSLELAGRGEQFF
. | TRBD1 | TRBJ2-7 | 13 | TRBV19 | TGTGCCAGTAGTATTGGACAGGGCTACGAGCAGTACTTC | CASSIGQGYEQYF
. | TRBD1 | TRBJ1-2 | 13 | TRBV7-9 | TGTGCCAGCAGCTTTCCAGGGGGTAATGGCTACACCTTC | CASSFPGGNGYTF
. | TRBD1 | TRBJ1-5 | 17 | TRBV7-2 | TGTGCCAGCAGCTTAGGACAGGGGGTTAATAGCAATCAGCCCCAGCATTTT | CASSLGQGVNSNQPQHF
. | . | TRBJ1-2 | 13 | TRBV29-1 | TGCAGCGAGAGACAGGACCTTAACTATGGCTACACCTTC | CSERQDLNYGYTF
. | . | TRBJ2-1 | 16 | TRBV9 | TGTGCCAGCAGCGTAGACATTTGGGAGGACTACAATGAGCAGTTCTTC | CASSVDIWEDYNEQFF
. | . | TRBJ2-1 | 18 | TRBV4-1 | TGCGCCAGCAGCCAAGAGTTCCGGAGCCTTGCTAACTACAATGAGCAGTTCTTC | CASSQEFRSLANYNEQFF
. | TRBD1 | TRBJ2-5 | 15 | TRBV11-3 | TGTGCCAGCAGCCAGACAGGGGCTGAGACGGAGACCCAGTACTTC | CASSQTGAETETQYF
few | TRBD2 | TRBJ2-5 | 17 | TRBV5-1 | TGCGCCAGCAGCTTGGGCCAACTAGCGGGAGGGCAAGAGACCCAGTACTTC | CASSLGQLAGGQETQYF
once | . | TRBJ1-4 | 14 | TRBV6-6 | TGTGCCAGCTGCAGACAGATTGATAATGAAAAACTGTTTTTT | CASCRQIDNEKLFF
. | . | TRBJ1-5 | 15 | TRBV30 | TGTGCCTGGAGTGTACCGGGGGATAGCAATCAGCCCCAGCATTTT | CAWSVPGDSNQPQHF